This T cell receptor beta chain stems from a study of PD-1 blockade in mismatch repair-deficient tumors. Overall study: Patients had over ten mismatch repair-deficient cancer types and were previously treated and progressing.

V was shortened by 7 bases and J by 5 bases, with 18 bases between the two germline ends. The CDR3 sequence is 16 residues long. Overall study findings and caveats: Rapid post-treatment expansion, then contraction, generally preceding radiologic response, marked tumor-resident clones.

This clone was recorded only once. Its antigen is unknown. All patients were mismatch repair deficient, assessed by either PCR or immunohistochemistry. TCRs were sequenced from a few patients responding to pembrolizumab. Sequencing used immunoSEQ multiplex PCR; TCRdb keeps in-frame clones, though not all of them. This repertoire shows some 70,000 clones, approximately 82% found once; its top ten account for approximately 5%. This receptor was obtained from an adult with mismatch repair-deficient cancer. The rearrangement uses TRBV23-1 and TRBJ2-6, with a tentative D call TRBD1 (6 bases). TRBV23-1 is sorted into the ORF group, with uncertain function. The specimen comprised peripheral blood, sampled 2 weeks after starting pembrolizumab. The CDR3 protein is CASNGQITFWANVLTF. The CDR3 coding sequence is TGCGCCAGCAACGGACAGATAACCTTCTGGGCCAACGTCCTGACTTTC.